A single sample is the source of the 7 T cell receptor beta chains below, sequenced in a study of T cell responses to AZD1222 COVID-19 vaccine. The method was immunoSEQ multiplex PCR; TCRdb's version includes in-frame clones alone and lacks a portion of them. The table lists 65,000 to 90,000 clones, 89% of them singletons, with about 9.6% in the top ten. The sequencing here drew on peripheral blood, taken 28 days after the second AZD1222 dose. The receptors were sampled from an adult who received the AZD1222 COVID-19 vaccine.

The chain carries TRBV21-1 and TRBJ2-3. TRBV21-1 is recorded as a pseudogene. This CDR3 is built from 15 residues. The CDR3 is CASSNRGGAGDTQYF. CDR3 in DNA: TGTGCCAGCAGCAACAGGGGGGGGGCCGGAGATACGCAGTATTTT.

This clone was counted a single time. The chain employs TRBV6-1 and TRBJ1-5; D ambiguous. CDR3 size: 15 residues. Germline-derived CDR1 and CDR2 are MNHNS and SASEGT. Trimming stripped 0 bases from V and 6 bases from J, with 12 bases between. The CDR3 loop is CASSEAMRLVQPQHF. The DNA of the CDR3 is TGTGCCAGCAGTGAAGCAATGCGGCTGGTTCAGCCCCAGCATTTT.

This clone was seen more than once but under ten times. The chain combines TRBV24-1 with TRBJ2-1, with D possibly matching TRBD2 (6 bases). V lost 5 bases and J lost 0, with 22 bases in between. From germline, CDR1 is KGHDR and CDR2 SFDVKD. The CDR3 consists of 19 residues. DNA for the CDR3: TGTGCCACCAGTGCGAAGTCCCCCCTAGCGTCGAGCTCCTACAATGAGCAGTTCTTC. It is translated as CATSAKSPLASSSYNEQFF.

This clone occurred a few times. The chain has TRBV7-2 and TRBJ2-5; 8 positions agree with TRBD1. CDR1 and CDR2 from the germline V gene are SGHTA and FQGNSA. This CDR3 contains 14 residues. Unmatched junction bases numbered 6, after V lost 5 bases and J lost 4 bases. The CDR3 sequence is CASSVDRGGETQYF. CDR3 nucleotide sequence: TGTGCCAGCAGCGTCGACAGGGGAGGAGAGACCCAGTACTTC.

The chain couples TRBV9 to TRBJ1-4; 7 bases map to TRBD1. The trim removed 4 bases at V and 12 bases at J, leaving 9 bases unmatched. In germline, CDR1 is SGDLS, CDR2 YYNGEE. The CDR3 sequence is 13 residues long. CDR3 DNA sequence: TGTGCCAGCAGCACACCCCAGGGGGGGGAACTGTTTTTT. Encoded protein: CASSTPQGGELFF.

The chain has TRBV5-1 and TRBJ2-3; D gene ambiguous. The V end was cut by 1 base, the J end by 4 bases, with 13 bases between. Germline CDR1 reads SGHRS; CDR2 reads YFSETQ. CDR3 length: 15 residues. DNA for the CDR3: TGCGCCAGCAGCTTGAGAGCTAGTCTTGCAGATACGCAGTATTTT. Its protein is CASSLRASLADTQYF.

The chain uses TRBV5-1 and TRBJ1-6; TRBD1 matches at 7 bases. Germline CDR1 is SGHRS and CDR2 is YFSETQ. The ends lost 4 bases at V and 11 bases at J; junction bases unmatched: 9. The length of the CDR3 is 14 residues. The CDR3 sequence: CASSPDRRGTPLHF. CDR3 nucleotides: TGCGCCAGCAGCCCGGACAGGCGGGGGACACCCCTCCACTTT.